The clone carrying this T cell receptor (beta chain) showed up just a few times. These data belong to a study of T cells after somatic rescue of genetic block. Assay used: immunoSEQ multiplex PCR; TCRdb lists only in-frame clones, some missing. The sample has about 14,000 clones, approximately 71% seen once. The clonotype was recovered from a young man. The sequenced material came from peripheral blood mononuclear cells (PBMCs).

CDR3 in DNA: TGTGCCAGCTCACCATCCCTAGCGACCGGGAAGTCTTACGAGCAGTACTTC. It encodes CASSPSLATGKSYEQYF. The chain uses TRBV18 and TRBJ2-7; tentatively, D is TRBD2 (6 bases). Germline V gene lookup returns CDR1 KGHSH and CDR2 LQKENI. The CDR3 loop spans 17 amino acids. V was shortened by 2 bases and J by 4 bases, with 21 bases between the two germline ends.